The present entry profiles one TCR beta chain with its context. Its antigen remains undetermined. Qualities for individual bases were not recorded, and no much larger clone is one base off. The data stem from a study of cytomegalovirus exposure and HLA in healthy donors (dated by TCRdb to about 2017). Notes on the research overall: According to a later analysis, one platform produced both the approximately 110 validation repertoires and the 700 or so repertoires of the first cohort. The study combined high-throughput TCR immunosequencing, statistical association of individual TCRs with disease status, and machine learning to predict cytomegalovirus infection status. The study was designed to test whether signatures of past pathogen exposure could be identified by cataloging public T cell receptors. Besides the first cohort of under 700 subjects, a separate validation cohort made up of over a hundred different subjects was used. Study-level results and caveats: The authors suggested that the approach could potentially be extended to other disease states and immunological phenotypes. Subsequent analysis determined that TCRs grouped into clusters in the first cohort also showed a tendency toward co-occurrence across the 120 or so validation repertoires, and approximately 93% of cluster scores exceeded 0. A later analysis lacked HLA typing for the validation cohort, so it scored co-occurrence in that cohort across all 110 or so repertoires. The classifier was reported to diagnose cytomegalovirus status with high specificity and sensitivity in both the original and validation cohorts. In the study, 150 to 200 TCR beta chains were listed as associated with cytomegalovirus. Across donors, most TCR sequences were observed very rarely, whereas some public TCRs were present in many individuals. In vitro tests confirmed that a few of the cytomegalovirus-associated TCR beta chains recognize cytomegalovirus antigens.

V and J are trimmed by 3 bases and 4 bases, and the gene matches miss 12 bases of the junction. According to the germline V gene (reference sequence), CDR1 reads GTSNPN and CDR2 reads SVGIG. The CDR3, from cysteine to phenylalanine, totals 16 residues. The DNA shown is the 48-base CDR3, in frame from base 1. Donors formed part of the validation cohort, which comprised 120 or so subjects and was distinct from the first cohort of several hundred subjects. The library was prepared using the immunoSEQ multiplex PCR assay. Regarding the original processing steps: A statistical classification framework was built to diagnose cytomegalovirus status from the catalog of TCR beta chain sequences. TCRdb retrieved this table from immuneACCESS and kept in-frame rearrangements only. Not all clones are present; in checked studies, unresolved V genes account for under half, and no reason is known for the remainder. The DNA gave D and trimming, while V, J and clone size come from that table. Counted in this sample were about 71,000 clones; less than 95% of them appeared once. The top ten clonotypes cover roughly 1% of the sample.

The sequence was obtained from a young woman in good health and CMV-seronegative. Sequences were obtained from PBMCs. The sequence links TRBV30 to TRBJ2-3; a stretch of 8 junction bases matches TRBD2. The CDR3 is CAWRELGTRRSDTQYF. The DNA is TGTGCCTGGAGAGAACTAGGGACTAGGCGTTCAGATACGCAGTATTTT. Supplemented by the reference TRBV30 and TRBJ2-3 proteins around the CDR3, the complete variable domain is SQTIHQWPATLVQPVGSPLSLECTVEGTSNPNLYWYRQAAGRGLQLLFYSVGIGQISSEVPQNLSASRPQDRQFILSSKKLLLSDSGFYLCAWRELGTRRSDTQYFGPGTRLTVL.